This is a list of T cell receptor beta chains from one sample in a study of shared clonotypes between healthy human individuals. TCRdb keeps only in-frame clones here, not all; method: immunoSEQ multiplex PCR. The table records more than 550,000 clones, around 90% of them present only once. Sequencing was done on a sample of naive CD8+ T cells sorted from blood. Every receptor here comes from a man in his thirties or forties in good health. The CDR3 runs from the conserved cysteine through the conserved F or W. The D gene is left open where the match is weak. Size tells how often a clone was seen (once, few, many) or the class of an expanded clone, and some rows leave it out.

>17|TRBD2|TRBJ2-1|TRBV9|-
CASSATSGGSSYNEQFF
TGTGCCAGCAGCGCCACTAGCGGAGGGAGCTCCTACAATGAGCAGTTCTTC
>13|-|TRBJ1-1|TRBV6-5|-
CASSYGGSFEAFF
TGTGCCAGCAGTTACGGGGGATCCTTTGAAGCTTTCTTT
>15|-|TRBJ1-1|TRBV11-2|-
CASSSGSFMNTEAFF
TGTGCCAGCAGCTCAGGCAGCTTCATGAACACTGAAGCTTTCTTT
>14|TRBD1|TRBJ1-5|TRBV27|-
CASSRGQGRQPQHF
TGTGCCAGCAGTAGAGGACAGGGGAGGCAGCCCCAGCATTTT
>12|-|TRBJ2-1|TRBV28|-
CASSQTAVEQFF
TGTGCCAGCAGCCAAACAGCAGTTGAGCAGTTCTTC
>16|-|TRBJ1-1|TRBV27|once
CASSQARNAMNTEAFF
TGTGCCAGCTCCCAAGCGCGGAACGCAATGAACACTGAAGCTTTCTTT
>10|-|TRBJ2-1|TRBV7-9|few
CASSRNEQFF
TGTGCCAGCAGTAGAAATGAGCAGTTCTTC
>17|-|TRBJ2-2|TRBV10-3|once
CAISESMEKTNTGELFF
TGTGCCATCAGTGAGTCGATGGAGAAGACGAACACCGGGGAGCTGTTTTTT
>15|-|TRBJ2-7|TRBV19|-
CASSMGSGGSYEQYF
TGTGCCAGTAGTATGGGTAGCGGAGGCTCCTACGAGCAGTACTTC
>12|-|TRBJ2-1|TRBV5-4|once
CASRNGEDEQFF
TGTGCCAGCAGGAATGGGGAGGATGAGCAGTTCTTC
>15|-|TRBJ2-1|TRBV6-6|-
CASRDLTSSYNEQFF
TGTGCCAGCAGAGATTTAACGAGCTCCTACAATGAGCAGTTCTTC
>13|TRBD2|TRBJ2-7|TRBV2|-
CASGRSGSYEQYF
TGTGCCAGCGGGCGTAGCGGGAGCTACGAGCAGTACTTC
>14|TRBD1|TRBJ2-7|TRBV19|few
CASSKTGASYEQYF
TGTGCCAGTAGTAAAACAGGGGCGTCCTACGAGCAGTACTTC
>19|TRBD2|TRBJ2-2|TRBV5-3|-
CARSEGTSGRVWYTGELFF
TGTGCCAGAAGCGAGGGGACTAGCGGGAGGGTCTGGTACACCGGGGAGCTGTTTTTT
>15|TRBD2|TRBJ2-1|TRBV11-2|-
CASSFLAGGPNEQFF
TGTGCCAGCAGCTTTCTAGCGGGAGGGCCCAATGAGCAGTTCTTC
>17|-|TRBJ1-2|TRBV19|few
CASSIMGGSWGNYGYTF
TGTGCCAGTAGTATAATGGGCGGATCGTGGGGTAACTATGGCTACACCTTC
>14|-|TRBJ2-5|TRBV11-2|-
CASSSGLGKETQYF
TGTGCCAGCAGTTCTGGGCTGGGGAAAGAGACCCAGTACTTC
>14|-|TRBJ2-1|TRBV5-5|-
CASSDGQFYNEQFF
TGTGCCAGCAGTGACGGACAGTTCTACAATGAGCAGTTCTTC
>14|-|TRBJ2-2|TRBV4-1|-
CASSQAENTGELFF
TGCGCCAGCAGCCAAGCCGAGAACACCGGGGAGCTGTTTTTT
>14|-|TRBJ2-1|TRBV5-1|-
CASSLDLRLLEQFF
TGCGCCAGCAGCTTGGATTTGCGGCTCTTGGAGCAGTTCTTC
>17|TRBD2|TRBJ2-2|TRBV7-9|-
CASSSYIWEGRTGELFF
TGTGCCAGCAGCTCCTATATATGGGAGGGCCGCACCGGGGAGCTGTTTTTT
>16|-|TRBJ2-1|TRBV11-2|-
CASSFGAWGENNEQFF
TGTGCCAGCAGCTTCGGAGCTTGGGGGGAAAACAATGAGCAGTTCTTC
>17|TRBD1|TRBJ2-6|TRBV29-1|-
CSVEVGTESSGANVLTF
TGCAGCGTTGAAGTTGGGACAGAGAGCTCTGGGGCCAACGTCCTGACTTTC
>14|-|TRBJ2-2|TRBV9|-
CASSVGQHTGELFF
TGTGCCAGCAGCGTAGGACAGCACACCGGGGAGCTGTTTTTT
>13|TRBD1|TRBJ1-2|TRBV7-3|-
CASSLGTGYGYTF
TGTGCCAGCAGCTTAGGGACAGGGTATGGCTACACCTTC
>12|TRBD1|TRBJ1-1|TRBV6-5|-
CASRQGGAEAFF
TGTGCCAGCAGACAGGGGGGGGCTGAAGCTTTCTTT
>17|TRBD2|TRBJ2-2|TRBV18|-
CASSTSGSSLLAGELFF
TGTGCCAGCTCAACCAGCGGGAGTAGTTTATTAGCCGGGGAGCTGTTTTTT
>12|-|TRBJ2-2|TRBV7-9|-
CASSLDKRELFF
TGTGCCAGCAGCTTAGACAAGAGGGAGCTGTTTTTT
>18|TRBD2|TRBJ2-7|TRBV18|-
CASTDGLEILRTSYEQYF
TGTGCCAGTACCGACGGACTAGAAATTTTGAGGACCTCCTACGAGCAGTACTTC
>13|-|TRBJ2-7|TRBV28|-
CATAGVMSYEQYF
TGTGCCACCGCTGGGGTAATGTCCTACGAGCAGTACTTC
>14|-|TRBJ2-5|TRBV27|-
CASSLLFGVKTQYF
TGTGCCAGCAGTTTACTATTCGGAGTGAAGACCCAGTACTTC
>14|-|TRBJ2-5|TRBV27|-
CASSLFGLGETQYF
TGTGCCAGCAGTTTATTCGGCTTAGGGGAGACCCAGTACTTC
>14|-|TRBJ1-4|TRBV28|once
CASSSPMAVEKLFF
TGTGCCAGCAGTTCGCCGATGGCAGTTGAAAAACTGTTTTTT
>15|TRBD2|TRBJ2-1|TRBV27|-
CASSLSPSGRDEQFF
TGTGCCAGCAGTTTAAGTCCTAGCGGGAGGGATGAGCAGTTCTTC
>13|-|TRBJ2-7|TRBV7-6|-
CASSGQGSYEQYF
TGTGCCAGCAGCGGGCAGGGTTCCTACGAGCAGTACTTC
>14|TRBD1|TRBJ1-1|TRBV28|few
CASSDRGGGTEAFF
TGTGCCAGCAGTGACAGGGGCGGCGGGACTGAAGCTTTCTTT
>12|TRBD1|TRBJ2-7|TRBV27|-
CASRWQTGEQYF
TGTGCCAGCAGATGGCAGACAGGGGAGCAGTACTTC
>14|-|TRBJ2-7|TRBV11-2|-
CASSSKTDPWEQYF
TGTGCCAGCAGCTCCAAGACAGATCCATGGGAGCAGTACTTC
>14|TRBD1|TRBJ2-2|TRBV9|-
CASSVGDSTGELFF
TGTGCCAGCAGCGTAGGGGACAGCACCGGGGAGCTGTTTTTT
>13|-|TRBJ1-1|TRBV19|-
CASSIGVGTEAFF
TGTGCCAGTAGTATCGGTGTCGGGACTGAAGCTTTCTTT
>13|-|TRBJ1-3|TRBV4-1|once
CASSRPLGDTIYF
TGCGCCAGCAGCCGGCCACTAGGGGACACCATATATTTT
>13|TRBD1|TRBJ1-1|TRBV6-5|-
CASSWGTVEKAFF
TGTGCCAGCAGTTGGGGGACAGTCGAGAAAGCTTTCTTT
>15|-|TRBJ1-3|TRBV11-2|-
CASSSPDNSGNTIYF
TGTGCCAGCAGCTCACCTGACAACTCTGGAAACACCATATATTTT
>16|TRBD1|TRBJ2-5|TRBV9|-
CASSVDPDRGDETQYF
TGTGCCAGCAGCGTAGACCCGGACAGGGGAGATGAGACCCAGTACTTC
>14|-|TRBJ1-2|TRBV7-8|-
CASSLDKGHYGYTF
TGTGCCAGCAGCTTAGACAAGGGCCACTATGGCTACACCTTC
>15|TRBD2|TRBJ2-2|TRBV28|-
CASTLGTSATGELFF
TGTGCCAGCACCCTCGGGACTAGCGCCACCGGGGAGCTGTTTTTT
>13|-|TRBJ2-5|TRBV30|-
CAWKPSYQETQYF
TGTGCCTGGAAACCCTCCTACCAAGAGACCCAGTACTTC
>17|TRBD2|TRBJ2-2|TRBV4-2|once
CASSLSRLADNTGELFF
TGTGCCAGCAGCCTTTCCAGACTAGCGGATAACACCGGGGAGCTGTTTTTT
>15|TRBD2|TRBJ2-7|TRBV15|-
CATSSLVGGPNEQYF
TGTGCCACCAGCAGTTTGGTGGGAGGGCCGAACGAGCAGTACTTC
>16|-|TRBJ2-3|TRBV5-1|few
CASSPRGNRVTDTQYF
TGCGCCAGCAGCCCCAGAGGGAACAGGGTTACAGATACGCAGTATTTT
>14|-|TRBJ1-1|TRBV7-9|-
CASSSRDMNTEAFF
TGTGCCAGCAGCTCAAGAGACATGAACACTGAAGCTTTCTTT